These 28 T cell receptor beta chains were sequenced from one sample in a study of response to subunit inactivated influenza vaccine. TCRdb re-called the RT-PCR reads through MiXCR, storing one row per CDR3 protein. The table includes 500,000 to 600,000 distinct CDR3 sequences, roughly 13% detected once. The sample was PBMCs from blood, taken 35 to 45 days after vaccination. The receptors come from a man aged 50 to 60 who received an inactivated influenza vaccine.

This clonotype has a count of ten or more. J is TRBJ1-2 and V is TRBV5-1; the match to TRBD1 covers 9 bases. J was trimmed by 4 bases and V by 2 bases; bases with no gene match: 6. Germline CDR1 is SGHRS and CDR2 is YFSETQ. The CDR3 runs 15 residues. This CDR3 reads CASSFSGTGSYGYTF. In DNA, the CDR3 is TGCGCCAGCAGCTTTTCCGGGACAGGGTCCTATGGCTACACCTTC.

The sample holds a few counts of this clonotype. The chain uses TRBV20-1 and TRBJ1-5, with 7 bases that match TRBD1. Germline V CDR1 and CDR2: DFQATT, SNEGSKA (reference sequence). The CDR3 spans 14 residues. J gave up 5 bases and V 3 bases, and 7 bases lay outside the gene matches. The CDR3 loop reads CSARVTGSHQPQHF. The CDR3 region has the DNA TGCAGTGCTAGGGTGACAGGGTCCCATCAGCCCCAGCATTTT.

This rearrangement joins TRBV11-2 to TRBJ2-1; 9 bases align to TRBD1. The germline V gene has CDR1 SGHAT and CDR2 FQNNGV. V trimming: 4 bases; J trimming: 5 bases; junction bases outside the gene matches: 9. This CDR3 region has 16 residues. The CDR3 nucleotides read TGTGCCAGCAGCTCCGTGAAACAGGGGGCCCACAATGAGCAGTTCTTC. Translated: CASSSVKQGAHNEQFF.

The chain links TRBV7-2 to TRBJ2-7; D is possibly TRBD1 or TRBD2 (5 bases each). Germline CDR1 SGHTA, CDR2 FQGNSA. The CDR3 has 15 residues. V lost 2 bases and J lost 7, with 18 bases in between. The CDR3 nucleotides are TGTGCCAGCAGCTTACGGGGCGAGCTCCCTCGGGAGCAGTACTTC. Translation: CASSLRGELPREQYF.

In this sample, this clonotype turned up many times. The rearrangement uses TRBV15 and TRBJ1-2; no firm D call. V lost 0 bases and J 2 bases, leaving 10 bases between the germline ends. Germline assignment: CDR1 LNHNV and CDR2 YYDKDF (reference sequence). The CDR3 has 15 residues. The CDR3 coding sequence is TGTGCCACCAGCAGAGATTTAGCGGGAAACTATGGCTACACCTTC. Translating gives CATSRDLAGNYGYTF.

The sample holds a few counts of this clonotype. J is TRBJ2-5 and V is TRBV10-3, with D possibly matching TRBD2 (6 bases). V lost 7 bases to trimming and J lost 5 bases, with 11 bases between them. Germline lookup yields CDR1 ENHRY and CDR2 SYGVKD. The CDR3 length is 12 residues. The CDR3 DNA reads TGTGCCATCAATGACGGAGGGGAGACCCAGTACTTC. It codes for CAINDGGETQYF.

The chain employs TRBV5-6 and TRBJ2-3; D possibly corresponds to TRBD1 (6 bases). Trimming cost V 0 bases and J 10 bases, with 12 bases left between them. Germline V gene lookup returns CDR1 SGHDT and CDR2 YYEEEE. This CDR3 spans 13 amino acids. DNA for the CDR3: TGTGCCAGCAGCTTGGTTGCAGGGGAAGCGCAGTATTTT. It specifies CASSLVAGEAQYF.

Many counts were recorded for this clonotype. The rearrangement joins TRBV20-1 to TRBJ1-4; D is unclear. The CDR3 sequence is 12 residues long. The V gene lost 1 base and the J gene lost 7 bases, with 7 bases spanning the gap. CDR1 and CDR2 (germline): DFQATT, SNEGSKA (reference sequence). The chain's CDR3 is CSARAAGEKLFF. The CDR3 DNA is TGCAGTGCTAGAGCTGCCGGTGAAAAACTGTTTTTT.

The chain has TRBV24-1 and TRBJ2-3; 7 bases are a match to TRBD1. This CDR3 region has 15 residues. CDR1 and CDR2 from the germline V gene are KGHDR and SFDVKD. The trim removed 11 bases at V and 6 bases at J, leaving 16 bases unmatched. The DNA for the CDR3 is TGTGCCAATTTAAAACGGACAGGACCCGTGGATACGCAGTATTTT. Amino acids: CANLKRTGPVDTQYF.

The J gene is TRBJ1-5, the V gene TRBV15; TRBD1 matches 8 bases. The V segment lost 3 bases and the J segment 7 bases; nucleotides outside the gene matches: 2. CDR1 LNHNV and CDR2 YYDKDF come from the germline V gene (reference sequence). The CDR3 contains 13 residues. The CDR3 sequence: CATSSGQGQPQHF. The DNA of the CDR3 is TGTGCCACCAGCAGTGGACAGGGCCAGCCCCAGCATTTT.

This clonotype was picked up a small number of times. V is TRBV7-2 and J is TRBJ2-2; 8 positions match TRBD2. CDR1 is SGHTA, CDR2 FQGNSA, per germline. V lost 1 base, J lost 4 bases, and 5 bases stayed unmatched. The length of the CDR3 is 16 residues. The CDR3 DNA follows: TGTGCCAGCAGCTTAGGAGTAGCGGGGCTCACCGGGGAGCTGTTTTTT. It translates to CASSLGVAGLTGELFF.

The table lists this clonotype with many counts. The chain recombines TRBV5-6 with TRBJ2-2; no clear D gene. V lost 0 bases, J lost 1 base, and 4 bases lay in between. Germline CDR1 and CDR2: SGHDT and YYEEEE. The CDR3 loop spans 14 amino acids. Written as DNA, the CDR3 is TGTGCCAGCAGCTTGGTATGGAACACCGGGGAGCTGTTTTTT. Translating it yields CASSLVWNTGELFF.

The rearrangement joins TRBV7-2 to TRBJ1-5; D is ambiguous. Deletions cut 5 bases from V and 4 bases from J, with 9 bases between. The CDR3 is 13 residues long. Per germline, CDR1 SGHTA and CDR2 FQGNSA. CDR3 region: CASSPRHNQPQHF. The CDR3 DNA is TGTGCCAGCAGCCCGCGACATAATCAGCCCCAGCATTTT.

This clonotype showed up just a few times. The chain joins TRBV30 to TRBJ1-4; 9 positions match TRBD1. Germline assignment: CDR1 GTSNPN and CDR2 SVGIG (reference sequence). The length of the CDR3 is 14 residues. V lost 2 bases and J lost 5; bases outside the gene matches: 3. The CDR3 DNA reads TGTGCCTGGAGTTGGGACAGGGAAAATGAAAAACTGTTTTTT. Its protein is CAWSWDRENEKLFF.

This clonotype was counted many times. The rearrangement links TRBV7-9 to TRBJ2-3, with TRBD1 as a possible D gene (5 bases). V was shortened by 4 bases and J by 0 bases, with 11 bases between the two germline ends. The CDR3 runs to 15 residues. The germline V gene encodes CDR1 SEHNR and CDR2 FQNEAQ (reference sequence). The DNA of the CDR3 is TGTGCCAGCAGCTCTACAGGATCTAGCACAGATACGCAGTATTTT. Protein sequence: CASSSTGSSTDTQYF.

The J gene is TRBJ1-6, the V gene TRBV7-2; TRBD1 is a possible D gene (5 bases). Looked up from germline, CDR1 is SGHTA and CDR2 is FQGNSA. Trimming pared 0 bases from V and 8 bases from J, leaving 11 bases between. This CDR3 contains 15 residues. The CDR3 DNA is TGTGCCAGCAGCTTAGCGGCAGGGATACATTCACCCCTCCACTTT. Its protein product is CASSLAAGIHSPLHF. The full variable domain, its missing parts supplied by reference TRBV7-2 and TRBJ1-6, is GAGVSQSPSNKVTEKGKDVELRCDPISGHTALYWYRQSLGQGLEFLIYFQGNSAPDKSGLPSDRFSAERTGGSVSTLTIQRTQQEDSAVYLCASSLAAGIHSPLHFGNGTRLTVT.

The gene calls are TRBV15 and TRBJ2-3; TRBD1 matches at 7 bases. This CDR3 contains 14 residues. V lost 3 bases, J lost 1 base, and 1 base stayed unmatched. CDR1 is LNHNV and CDR2 is YYDKDF in the germline V gene (reference sequence). The CDR3 DNA reads TGTGCCACCAGCAGGACAGGGCGCACAGATACGCAGTATTTT. Translating it yields CATSRTGRTDTQYF.

The chain combines TRBV5-5 with TRBJ1-5, with D perhaps matching TRBD1 (5 bases). V gave up 4 bases and J gave up 4 bases, with 9 bases separating them. Per the germline V gene, CDR1 is SGHKS and CDR2 is YYEKEE (reference sequence). This CDR3 has 13 residues. This CDR3 is CASSPTANQPQHF. CDR3 nucleotide sequence: TGTGCCAGCAGCCCGACAGCAAATCAGCCCCAGCATTTT.

This chain links TRBV29-1 with TRBJ2-3; unclear D gene. CDR1 is SQVTM and CDR2 is ANQGSEA in the germline V gene. Trimming removed 3 bases at V and 0 bases at J, with 7 bases between. The length of the CDR3 is 13 residues. The CDR3 protein is CSVDGRSTDTQYF. CDR3 in DNA: TGCAGCGTTGACGGTCGGAGCACAGATACGCAGTATTTT.

This chain connects TRBV20-1 to TRBJ1-1, with a weak D call TRBD1 (6 bases). Germline values: CDR1 DFQATT, CDR2 SNEGSKA (reference sequence). The CDR3 has 14 amino acids. The germline V and J ends were trimmed by 6 bases and 1 base, with 15 bases remaining between them. This chain's CDR3 is CSAKRGGPNTEAFF. The CDR3 DNA reads TGCAGTGCGAAGAGGGGGGGACCGAACACTGAAGCTTTCTTT.

At least ten counts were recorded for this clonotype. J is TRBJ2-1 and V is TRBV7-9; D gene unclear. The CDR3 consists of 13 residues. Germline assignment: CDR1 SEHNR and CDR2 FQNEAQ (reference sequence). The CDR3 DNA reads as TGTGTCACCCCGTCGGATTTCTACAATGAGCAGTTCTTC. Translation gives CVTPSDFYNEQFF.

This rearrangement joins TRBV29-1 to TRBJ2-7, with TRBD2 identical over 7 bases. Germline V gene sequence: CDR1 SQVTM, CDR2 ANQGSEA. Trimming at V came to 5 bases and at J to 2 bases, leaving 6 bases not matched to a gene. The CDR3 totals 13 residues. The CDR3 reads CSVNNGLAYEQYF. DNA for the CDR3: TGCAGCGTTAACAATGGACTAGCCTACGAGCAGTACTTC.

In its sample, this clonotype was seen a few times. The J gene is TRBJ2-7, the V gene TRBV12-3 or TRBV12-4; D is unclear. The CDR3 loop spans 12 amino acids. V lost 4 bases, J lost 6 bases, and 10 bases lay in between. The CDR3 sequence: CASSSTVVEQYF. The CDR3 DNA sequence: TGTGCCAGCAGTTCCACGGTGGTCGAGCAGTACTTC.

This clonotype was observed a few times. V and J are TRBV7-9 and TRBJ1-5; the D gene is possibly TRBD1 (6 bases). CDR1 and CDR2 (germline): SEHNR, FQNEAQ (reference sequence). V lost 1 base and J 6 bases, leaving 19 bases between the germline ends. CDR3 length: 17 amino acids. CDR3 loop: CASSLDLGGWDGQPQHF. The CDR3 DNA follows: TGTGCCAGCAGCTTAGATTTGGGGGGCTGGGACGGTCAGCCCCAGCATTTT.

This clonotype occurred many times. The chain employs TRBV20-1 and TRBJ2-5; TRBD2 agrees at 9 bases. V lost 6 bases and J lost 0; bases outside the gene matches: 14. The CDR3 extends over 17 amino acids. The germline V gene encodes CDR1 DFQATT and CDR2 SNEGSKA (reference sequence). This CDR3 is CSALPGQSGRYQETQYF. The CDR3 DNA sequence: TGCAGTGCCCTCCCAGGGCAAAGCGGGAGGTACCAAGAGACCCAGTACTTC.

Ten or more counts support this clonotype. The gene calls are TRBV12-3 or TRBV12-4 and TRBJ1-4; 8 bases are a match to TRBD1. Unmatched junction bases numbered 7, after V lost 7 bases and J lost 6 bases. The CDR3 has 14 residues. The CDR3 loop reads CASTLTGADEKLFF. In DNA form, the CDR3 reads TGTGCCAGCACCCTGACAGGGGCGGATGAAAAACTGTTTTTT.

The rearrangement joins TRBV7-8 to TRBJ2-2; D is unresolved. Per germline, CDR1 SGHVS and CDR2 FQNEAQ. Between the trimmed V and J ends, which lost 0 bases and 2 bases, there was a span of 10 bases. CDR3 length: 16 amino acids. In DNA form, the CDR3 reads TGTGCCAGCAGCTTAGCGAGGCTGACAAACACCGGGGAGCTGTTTTTT. It yields the protein CASSLARLTNTGELFF. Combining the CDR3 with reference TRBV7-8 and TRBJ2-2 gives the whole variable domain GAGVSQSPRYKVAKRGQDVALRCDPISGHVSLFWYQQALGQGPEFLTYFQNEAQLDKSGLPSDRFFAERPEGSVSTLKIQRTQQEDSAVYLCASSLARLTNTGELFFGEGSRLTVL.

This clonotype was found a few times. The V and J genes are TRBV12-3 or TRBV12-4 and TRBJ2-6; TRBD2 might be the D (5 bases). This CDR3 is built from 15 residues. Trimming took 5 bases from V and 4 from J, leaving 12 bases between them. CDR3 amino acids: CASSPYGEGANVLTF. The DNA for the CDR3 is TGTGCCAGCAGTCCGTACGGGGAAGGGGCCAACGTCCTGACTTTC.